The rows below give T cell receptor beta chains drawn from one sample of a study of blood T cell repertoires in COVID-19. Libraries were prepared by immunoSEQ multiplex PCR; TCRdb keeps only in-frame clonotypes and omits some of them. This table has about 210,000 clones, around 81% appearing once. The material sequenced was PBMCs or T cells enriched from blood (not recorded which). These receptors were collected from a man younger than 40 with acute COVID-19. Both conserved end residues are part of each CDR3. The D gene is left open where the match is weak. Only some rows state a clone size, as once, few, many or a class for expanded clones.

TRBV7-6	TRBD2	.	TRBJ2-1	TGTGCCAGCAGCAGACTAGCGGAAGTTTCCTACAATGAGCAGTTCTTC	CASSRLAEVSYNEQFF
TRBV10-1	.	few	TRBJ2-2	TGCGCCAGCAGCCCTTTGGAGAGGGCCGGGGAGCTGTTTTTT	CASSPLERAGELFF
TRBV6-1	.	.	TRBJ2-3	TGTGCCAGCAGTGGAGCCGGCAGGGGTGCAGATACGCAGTATTTT	CASSGAGRGADTQYF
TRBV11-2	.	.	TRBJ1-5	TGTGCCAGCAGCTTATCAGGGATTGCCAATCAGCCCCAGCATTTT	CASSLSGIANQPQHF
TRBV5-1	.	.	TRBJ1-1	TGCGCCAGCACCCCTCGAGGGCGGATGAACACTGAAGCTTTCTTT	CASTPRGRMNTEAFF
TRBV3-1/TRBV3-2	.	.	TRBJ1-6	TGTGCCAGCAGCCAAGAGACAACGGTAAAATCACCCCTCCACTTT	CASSQETTVKSPLHF
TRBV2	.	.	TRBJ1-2	TGTGCTACCCAGGGGACGGGCTACACCTTC	CATQGTGYTF
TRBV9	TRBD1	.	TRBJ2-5	TGTGCCAGCAGCGTAGCAGGGACAGGGGTCTCGGAGACCCAGTACTTC	CASSVAGTGVSETQYF
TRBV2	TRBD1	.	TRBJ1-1	TGTGCCAGCAGGGGACAGGGGGCGGCGACTGAAGCTTTCTTT	CASRGQGAATEAFF
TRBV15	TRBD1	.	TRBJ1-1	TGTGCCACCGGTAGACAGGGGACTGAAGCTTTCTTT	CATGRQGTEAFF
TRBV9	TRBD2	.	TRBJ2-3	TGTGCCAGCAGCGTAGGGACTAGGAATTTTGATACGCAGTATTTT	CASSVGTRNFDTQYF
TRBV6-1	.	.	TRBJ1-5	TGTGCCAGCAGTGTGTTGGCCCTCTCGAACAATCAGCCCCAGCATTTT	CASSVLALSNNQPQHF
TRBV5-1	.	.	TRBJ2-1	TGCGCCAGCAGCGACGGGATTAAGAGACTGGGCGAGCAGTTCTTC	CASSDGIKRLGEQFF
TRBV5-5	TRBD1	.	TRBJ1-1	TGTGCCAGCAGACCAGGACAGGGGCTTATGAACACTGAAGCTTTCTTT	CASRPGQGLMNTEAFF
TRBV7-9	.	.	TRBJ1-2	TGTGCCAGCAGGGCGGGCGGGGCTAATGGCTACACCTTC	CASRAGGANGYTF
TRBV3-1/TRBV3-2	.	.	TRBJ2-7	TGTGCCAGCAGCCGGGTCGGAGGGTACTACGAGCAGTACTTC	CASSRVGGYYEQYF
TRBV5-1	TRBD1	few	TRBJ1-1	TGCGCCAGCAGCGTCAGGGGGCAGAACACTGAAGCTTTCTTT	CASSVRGQNTEAFF
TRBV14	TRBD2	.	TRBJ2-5	TGTGCCAGCAGCCAAGCAGGGACTAGCGGGGCCCCCCACTTC	CASSQAGTSGAPHF
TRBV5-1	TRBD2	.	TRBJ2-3	TGCGCCAGCAGCCTCAGCGTGGGGGGGTACACAGATACGCAGTATTTT	CASSLSVGGYTDTQYF
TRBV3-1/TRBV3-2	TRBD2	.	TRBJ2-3	TGTGCCAGCAGCCCCACTAGCGGGGGTCAAGATACGCAGTATTTT	CASSPTSGGQDTQYF
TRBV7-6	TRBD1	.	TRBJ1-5	TGTGCCAGCAGCTCGGGGCGGGGACAGGGGCTTTCTAGCAATCAGCCCCAGCATTTT	CASSSGRGQGLSSNQPQHF
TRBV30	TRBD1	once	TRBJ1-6	TGTGCCTGGACGCCTATTGGACAGGGGGCTAATTCACCCCTCCACTTT	CAWTPIGQGANSPLHF
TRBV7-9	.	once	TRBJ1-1	TGTGCCAGCAGCTTTTGGGAGGGCGAAGCTTTCTTT	CASSFWEGEAFF
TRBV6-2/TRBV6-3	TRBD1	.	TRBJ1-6	TGTGCCAGCACCCCGGGACAGAGATATAATTCACCCCTCCACTTT	CASTPGQRYNSPLHF
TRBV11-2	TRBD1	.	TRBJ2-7	TGTGCCAGCAGCTTAGGACAGGGGGACTCCTACGAGCAGTACTTC	CASSLGQGDSYEQYF
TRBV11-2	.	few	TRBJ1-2	TGTGCCAGCAGCTTAACCCGGGGGTCAGGGTTCTATGGCTACACCTTC	CASSLTRGSGFYGYTF
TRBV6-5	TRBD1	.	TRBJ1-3	TGTGCCAGCAGTTACTCGACAGGGAACACCATATATTTT	CASSYSTGNTIYF
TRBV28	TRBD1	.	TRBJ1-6	TGTGCCAGCAGCGATGCCGGGACAGGGGTAGCTTCACCCCTCCACTTT	CASSDAGTGVASPLHF
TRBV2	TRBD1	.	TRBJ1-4	TGTGCCAGCAGTGAGGGGGACAGGGGGCGGAGAACTAATGAAAAACTGTTTTTT	CASSEGDRGRRTNEKLFF
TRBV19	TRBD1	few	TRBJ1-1	TGTGCCAGTAGTATTACAGGGGGTAACACTGAAGCTTTCTTT	CASSITGGNTEAFF